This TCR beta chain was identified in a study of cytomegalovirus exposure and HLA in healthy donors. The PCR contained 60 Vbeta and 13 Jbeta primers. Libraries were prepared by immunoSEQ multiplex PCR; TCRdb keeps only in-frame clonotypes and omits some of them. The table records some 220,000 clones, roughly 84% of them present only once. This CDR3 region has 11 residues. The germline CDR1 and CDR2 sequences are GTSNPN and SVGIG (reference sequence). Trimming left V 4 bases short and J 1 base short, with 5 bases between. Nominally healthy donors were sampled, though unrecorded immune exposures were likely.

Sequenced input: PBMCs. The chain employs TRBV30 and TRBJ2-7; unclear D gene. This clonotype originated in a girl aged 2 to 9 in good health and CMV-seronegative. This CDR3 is CAWTRSYEQYF. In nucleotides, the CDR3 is TGTGCCTGGACCAGATCCTACGAGCAGTACTTC.